A single TCR beta chain is shown here with its context. The source of the sample is a study of blood T cell repertoires in COVID-19. At the level of the study: Italy, Spain and the United States were the sources of the convalescent and acute COVID-19 samples. In each case, the material was cDNA or gDNA derived from T cells, B-cell-depleted T cells, or PBMCs.

This CDR3 comprises 12 residues. CDR1 is SNHLY and CDR2 is FYNNEI in the germline V gene. V was shortened by 4 bases and J by 6 bases, with 9 bases between the two germline ends. Study processing details: Reference gene primer amplification yielded estimated nucleated cell counts. Data came from immunoSEQ multiplex PCR; TCRdb stores just in-frame clones and leaves some out. That table is the source of V, J and clone size, and D and trimming were worked out from the DNA. Here the sample spans just under 350,000 clones, roughly 89% being singletons. This TCR was recovered from a woman aged 18-35 years who had recovered from COVID-19. The chain links TRBV2 to TRBJ1-1; maybe TRBD1 (5 bases). Sequenced: peripheral blood. The CDR3 DNA is TGTGCCAGCAGTGGTGGAGGGGCTGAAGCTTTCTTT. Protein: CASSGGGAEAFF.